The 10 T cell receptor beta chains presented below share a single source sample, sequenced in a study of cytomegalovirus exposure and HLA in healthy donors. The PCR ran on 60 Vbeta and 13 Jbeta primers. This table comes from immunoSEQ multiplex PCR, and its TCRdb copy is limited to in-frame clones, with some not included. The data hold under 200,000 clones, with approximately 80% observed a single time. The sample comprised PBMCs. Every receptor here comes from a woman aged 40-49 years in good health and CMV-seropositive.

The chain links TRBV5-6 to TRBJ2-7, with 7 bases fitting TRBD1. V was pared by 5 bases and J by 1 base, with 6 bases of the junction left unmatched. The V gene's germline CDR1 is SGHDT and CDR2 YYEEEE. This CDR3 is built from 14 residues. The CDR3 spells CASSRAGGSYEQYF. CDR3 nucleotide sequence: TGTGCCAGCAGTAGGGCAGGGGGATCCTACGAGCAGTACTTC.

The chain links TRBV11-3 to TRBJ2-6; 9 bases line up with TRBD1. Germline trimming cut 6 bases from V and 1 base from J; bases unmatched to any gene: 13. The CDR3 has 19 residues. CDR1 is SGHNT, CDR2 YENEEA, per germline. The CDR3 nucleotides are TGTGCCAGCAGTTTAAGTTGGCCCGGGACAGGGTCTGGGGCCAACGTCCTGACTTTC. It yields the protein CASSLSWPGTGSGANVLTF.

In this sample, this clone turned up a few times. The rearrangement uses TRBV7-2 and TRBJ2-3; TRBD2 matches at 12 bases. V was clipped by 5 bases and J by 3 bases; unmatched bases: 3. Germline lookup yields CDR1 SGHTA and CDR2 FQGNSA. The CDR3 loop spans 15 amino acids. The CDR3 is CASSPSGGGTDTQYF. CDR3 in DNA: TGTGCCAGCAGCCCTAGCGGGGGGGGGACAGATACGCAGTATTTT. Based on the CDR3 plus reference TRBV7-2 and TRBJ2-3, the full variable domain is GAGVSQSPSNKVTEKGKDVELRCDPISGHTALYWYRQSLGQGLEFLIYFQGNSAPDKSGLPSDRFSAERTGGSVSTLTIQRTQQEDSAVYLCASSPSGGGTDTQYFGPGTRLTVL.

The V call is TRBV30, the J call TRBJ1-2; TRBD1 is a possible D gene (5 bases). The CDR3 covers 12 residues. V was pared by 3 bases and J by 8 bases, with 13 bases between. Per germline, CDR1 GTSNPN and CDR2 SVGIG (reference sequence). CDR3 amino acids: CAWSSSGVGYTF. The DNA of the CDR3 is TGTGCCTGGAGCTCTTCGGGGGTCGGCTACACCTTC.

CDR3 protein: CASSLATAFTNTEAFF. The DNA for the CDR3 is TGTGCCAGCAGCTTAGCCACAGCATTTACGAACACTGAAGCTTTCTTT. The chain links TRBV7-2 to TRBJ1-1, with no clear D. The CDR3 is 16 amino acids. Looked up from germline, CDR1 is SGHTA and CDR2 is FQGNSA. Trimming took off 0 bases at V and 1 base at J, with 12 bases between the two ends.

The CDR3 sequence: CAWNSVRTDTQYF. Here the CDR3 DNA reads TGTGCCTGGAATTCGGTCCGCACAGATACGCAGTATTTT. The rearrangement uses TRBV30 and TRBJ2-3; unclear D gene. V was shortened by 4 bases and J by 1 base, with 9 bases between the two germline ends. The germline V gene encodes CDR1 GTSNPN and CDR2 SVGIG (reference sequence). The CDR3 extends over 13 amino acids.

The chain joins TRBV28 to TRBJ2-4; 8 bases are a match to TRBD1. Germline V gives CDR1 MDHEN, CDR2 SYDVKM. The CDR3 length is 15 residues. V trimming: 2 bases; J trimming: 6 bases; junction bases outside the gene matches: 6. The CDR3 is CASSLTGQGGNIQYF. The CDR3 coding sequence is TGTGCCAGCAGTTTAACCGGACAGGGTGGAAACATTCAGTACTTC.

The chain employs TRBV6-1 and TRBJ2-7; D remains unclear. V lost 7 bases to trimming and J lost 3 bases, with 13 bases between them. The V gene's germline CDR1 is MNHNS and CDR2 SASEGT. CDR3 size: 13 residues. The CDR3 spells CASTGSSLYEQYF. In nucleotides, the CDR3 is TGTGCCAGCACCGGGTCATCACTCTACGAGCAGTACTTC.

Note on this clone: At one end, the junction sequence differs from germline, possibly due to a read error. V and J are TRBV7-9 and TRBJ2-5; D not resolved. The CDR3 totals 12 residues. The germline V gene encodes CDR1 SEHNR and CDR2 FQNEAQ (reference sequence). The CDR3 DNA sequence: TGTTCCAGCAGCTTAGCCGGGGAGACCCAGTACTTC. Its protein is CSSSLAGETQYF.

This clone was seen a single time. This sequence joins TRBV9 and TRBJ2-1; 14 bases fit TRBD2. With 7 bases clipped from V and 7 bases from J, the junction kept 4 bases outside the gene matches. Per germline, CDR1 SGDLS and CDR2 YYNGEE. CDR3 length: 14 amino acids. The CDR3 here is CASQGTSGRNEQFF. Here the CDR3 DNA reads TGTGCCAGCCAAGGGACTAGCGGGAGAAATGAGCAGTTCTTC.